A single T cell receptor (beta chain) is shown here with its context. The data are from a study of T-cell reconstitution after alpha-beta-depleted transplantation in children. CDR3 length: 16 residues. V was pared by 1 base and J by 0 bases, with 10 bases between. In germline, CDR1 is LGHNA, CDR2 YSLEER. Molecular barcoding with unique molecular identifiers was used for the TCRbeta library. TCRdb analysed the PCR reads with MiXCR anew, one entry per CDR3 protein. The repertoire holds 400,000 to 500,000 distinct CDR3 sequences, with 11% as singletons. The source of this sequence is a human donor who donated a stem cell graft to a child with acute myeloid leukemia. The chain has TRBV4-3 and TRBJ2-1; D is unresolved. Sample: PBMCs from the stem cell graft donor, taken from the stem cell graft. The CDR3 region is CASSQGFQSSYNEQFF. Here the CDR3 DNA reads TGCGCCAGCAGCCAAGGGTTCCAAAGCTCCTACAATGAGCAGTTCTTC.